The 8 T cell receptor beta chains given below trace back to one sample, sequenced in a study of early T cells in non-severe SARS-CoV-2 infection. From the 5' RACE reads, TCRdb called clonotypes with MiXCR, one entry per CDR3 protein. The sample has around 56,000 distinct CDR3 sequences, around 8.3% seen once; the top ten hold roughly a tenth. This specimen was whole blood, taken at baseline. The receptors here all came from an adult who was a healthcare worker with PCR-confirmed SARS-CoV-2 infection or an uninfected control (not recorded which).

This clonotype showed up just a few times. The CDR3 region is CSARSQGGGNTIYF. DNA for the CDR3: TGCAGTGCTAGAAGCCAGGGTGGTGGAAACACCATATATTTT. The chain links TRBV20-1 to TRBJ1-3; TRBD1 might be the D (5 bases). Trimming took 2 bases from V and 3 from J, leaving 11 bases between them. The CDR3 spans 14 residues. CDR1 DFQATT and CDR2 SNEGSKA come from the germline V gene (reference sequence).

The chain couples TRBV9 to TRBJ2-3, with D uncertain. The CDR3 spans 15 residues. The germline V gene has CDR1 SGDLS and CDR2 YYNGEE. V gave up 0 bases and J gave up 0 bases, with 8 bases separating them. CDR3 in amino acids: CASSVARVSTDTQYF. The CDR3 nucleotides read TGTGCCAGCAGCGTAGCAAGGGTGAGCACAGATACGCAGTATTTT.

CDR3 amino acids: CASSERDFDYEQYF. The CDR3 DNA sequence: TGTGCCAGCAGCGAGCGGGATTTCGACTACGAGCAGTACTTC. The rearrangement links TRBV9 to TRBJ2-7; 7 bases are a match to TRBD2. V dropped 3 bases and J dropped 3; count of bases not matched to a gene: 6. The CDR3 consists of 14 residues. Germline V CDR1 and CDR2: SGDLS, YYNGEE.

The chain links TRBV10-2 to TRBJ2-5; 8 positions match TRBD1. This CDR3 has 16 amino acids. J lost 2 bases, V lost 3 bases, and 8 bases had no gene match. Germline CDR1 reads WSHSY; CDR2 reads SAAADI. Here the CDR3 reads CASSDRGQRDQETQYF. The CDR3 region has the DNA TGCGCCAGCAGTGACAGGGGGCAGAGGGATCAAGAGACCCAGTACTTC.

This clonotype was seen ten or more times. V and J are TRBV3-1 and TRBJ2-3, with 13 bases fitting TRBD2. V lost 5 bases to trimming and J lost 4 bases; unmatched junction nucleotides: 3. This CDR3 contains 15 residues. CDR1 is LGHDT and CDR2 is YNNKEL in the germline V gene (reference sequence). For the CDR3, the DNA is TGTGCCAGCAGCGACGGACTAGCGGGAGCAGATACGCAGTATTTT. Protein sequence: CASSDGLAGADTQYF.

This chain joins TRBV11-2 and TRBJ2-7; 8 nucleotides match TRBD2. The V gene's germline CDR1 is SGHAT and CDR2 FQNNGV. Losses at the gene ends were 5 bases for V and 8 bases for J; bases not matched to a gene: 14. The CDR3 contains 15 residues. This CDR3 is CASSRLLSGRFQQYF. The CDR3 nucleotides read TGTGCCAGCAGCAGGCTACTAAGCGGGAGATTCCAGCAGTACTTC.

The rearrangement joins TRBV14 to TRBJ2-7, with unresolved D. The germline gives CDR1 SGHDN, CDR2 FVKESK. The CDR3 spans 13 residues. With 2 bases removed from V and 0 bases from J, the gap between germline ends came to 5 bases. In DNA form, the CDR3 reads TGTGCCAGCAGCCAACGTTACTCCTACGAGCAGTACTTC. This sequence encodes CASSQRYSYEQYF.

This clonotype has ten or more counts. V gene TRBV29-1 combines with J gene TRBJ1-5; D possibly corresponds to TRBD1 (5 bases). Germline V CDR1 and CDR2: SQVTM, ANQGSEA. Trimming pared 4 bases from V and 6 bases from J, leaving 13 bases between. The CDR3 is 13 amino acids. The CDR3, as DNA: TGCAGCGTTGTTTCGGGGGGAAGTCAGCCCCAGCATTTT. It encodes CSVVSGGSQPQHF.